Described below is a single T cell receptor (beta chain) sequence and its context. Time point of the sample: patch test 1, 2 weeks after DPC sensitization. The treatment denotes: therapeutic diphenylcyclopropenone sensitization with weekly scalp DPC. The data originate from a study of human T cells and chemical hapten exposure. Trimming removed 2 bases at V and 6 bases at J, with 13 bases between. Germline V CDR1 and CDR2: MNHEY, SVGAGI. The CDR3 covers 14 residues. Each cDNA molecule in the library carried unique molecular identifiers. TCRdb analysed the RACE reads with MiXCR anew, one entry per CDR3 protein. The repertoire has 300,000 to 450,000 distinct CDR3 sequences, approximately 5% of them found once; the top ten carry under 3%.

The receptor was derived from a woman aged 50 to 65 with alopecia areata. Some clones in this sample may be carry-over from other donors' samples. The chain carries TRBV6-5 and TRBJ1-2, with a weak D call TRBD1 (5 bases). The specimen comprised whole blood, sampled in connection with sensitization to the hapten diphenylcyclopropenone (DPC). This CDR3 reads CASSYLGQGNGYTF. CDR3 sequence (DNA): TGTGCCAGCAGTTACCTGGGGCAGGGAAATGGCTACACCTTC.